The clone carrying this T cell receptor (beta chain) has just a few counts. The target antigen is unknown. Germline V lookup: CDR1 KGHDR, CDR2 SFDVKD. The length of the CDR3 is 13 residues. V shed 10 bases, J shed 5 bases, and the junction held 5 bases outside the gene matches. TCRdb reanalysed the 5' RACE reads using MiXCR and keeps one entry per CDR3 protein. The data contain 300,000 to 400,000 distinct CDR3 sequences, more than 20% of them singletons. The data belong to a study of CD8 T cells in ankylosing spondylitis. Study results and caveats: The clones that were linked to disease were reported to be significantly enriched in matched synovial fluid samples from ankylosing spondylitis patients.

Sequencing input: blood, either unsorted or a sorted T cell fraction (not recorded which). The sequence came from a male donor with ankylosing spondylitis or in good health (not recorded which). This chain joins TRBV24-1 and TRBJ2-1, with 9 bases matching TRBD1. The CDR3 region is CATADRGNNEQFF. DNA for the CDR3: TGTGCCACTGCGGACAGGGGAAACAATGAGCAGTTCTTC.